The present TCR beta chain was sequenced within a study of CXCR3-negative and CXCR3-positive naive CD8 T cells. The study made its TRB cDNA libraries by 5' RACE, adding UMI labels. TCRdb re-called the 5' RACE reads and shows each CDR3 protein once, DNA omitted. The sample table sets out about 43,000 distinct CDR3 sequences. In germline, CDR1 is KGHSH, CDR2 LQKENI. The CDR3 is 14 residues long. Sequencing was carried out using memory CD8+ T cells from blood. The sequence came from a human donor in good health. Some clones in this sample may be carry-over from other donors' samples. This chain connects TRBV18 to TRBJ1-6. The CDR3 sequence is CASSLSSYNSPLHF.